Shown below are 12 T cell receptor beta chains from a single sample sequenced in a study of monozygotic twins with inflammatory bowel disease (dated by TCRdb to between 2019 and 2020). Receptor libraries were prepared by 5' RACE. Instrument used: Illumina HiSeq 2500. TCRdb reprocessed the reads into one record per CDR3 protein sequence, lacking DNA. This sample's table contains a few hundred thousand distinct CDR3 sequences. Around 2.6% of the sample is in the top ten clones. Sequencing input: blood. The receptors originated from a human donor with ulcerative colitis or Crohn's disease, or a healthy co-twin of an affected twin (not recorded which).

This chain connects TRBV12-3 or TRBV12-4 to TRBJ2-5; TCRdb indicates TRBD1, and absent DNA this call remains unverified. The CDR3 extends over 15 amino acids. The chain's CDR3 is CASQSNSGKAETQYF.

V gene TRBV9 combines with J gene TRBJ1-1; with no DNA, the TCRdb D assignment of TRBD1 cannot be verified. CDR3 length: 14 residues. The germline V gene has CDR1 SGDLS and CDR2 YYNGEE. CDR3 amino acids: CASSPTPDDTEAFF.

V and J are TRBV7-2 and TRBJ2-5; TCRdb lists TRBD1, though no DNA is available to test this call. This CDR3 has 17 amino acids. Germline CDR1 and CDR2: SGHTA and FQGNSA. The CDR3 loop reads CASSQQDRGRYQETQYF.

The chain carries TRBV6-1 and TRBJ1-5; TCRdb's assignment of TRBD1 cannot be checked, as there is no DNA. This CDR3 comprises 14 residues. The germline gives CDR1 MNHNS, CDR2 SASEGT. This chain's CDR3 is CATTLRQGAQPQHF.

CDR3 residues: CSARKRGAAHQPQHF. This sequence joins TRBV20-1 and TRBJ1-5; checking the TCRdb D call of TRBD1 is not possible without DNA. This CDR3 contains 15 residues. Germline CDR1 DFQATT, CDR2 SNEGSKA (reference sequence).

The chain combines TRBV20-1 with TRBJ2-3; TCRdb's D call, TRBD1, is unchecked because there is no DNA. From germline, CDR1 is DFQATT and CDR2 SNEGSKA (reference sequence). The CDR3 length is 13 residues. The CDR3 loop reads CSAPSASTDTQYF.

V and J are TRBV29-1 and TRBJ2-1; TCRdb lists TRBD1, though no DNA is available to test this call. The CDR3 has 14 amino acids. Germline CDR1 reads SQVTM; CDR2 reads ANQGSEA. CDR3 loop: CSAMRQGIYNEQFF.

The chain employs TRBV27 and TRBJ2-3. The CDR3 covers 14 residues. Germline-derived CDR1 and CDR2 are MNHEY and SMNVEV (reference sequence). The CDR3 reads CASSVTPSTDTQYF.

This chain uses TRBV18 with TRBJ2-5. The CDR3 sequence is 15 residues long. The germline V gene has CDR1 KGHSH and CDR2 LQKENI. The CDR3 sequence is CASSPTLQYQETQYF.

J is TRBJ2-5 and V is TRBV5-6; lacking DNA, the TRBD1 call made by TCRdb goes unchecked. Germline V gives CDR1 SGHDT, CDR2 YYEEEE. The CDR3 runs to 17 residues. Here the CDR3 reads CASSGLGGGRIEETQYF. Filled out from reference TRBV5-6 and TRBJ2-5, the complete variable domain reads DAGVTQSPTHLIKTRGQQVTLRCSPKSGHDTVSWYQQALGQGPQFIFQYYEEEERQRGNFPDRFSGHQFPNYSSELNVNALLLGDSALYLCASSGLGGGRIEETQYFGPGTRLLVL.

V and J are TRBV5-1 and TRBJ2-1. The CDR3 spans 13 residues. Germline loops: CDR1 SGHRS, CDR2 YFSETQ. CDR3 residues: CASSVAGYNEQFF.

V usage is TRBV12-3 or TRBV12-4 and J usage is TRBJ1-1. The CDR3 has 15 amino acids. Here the CDR3 reads CASSLIAAGSTEAFF.